These T cell receptor beta chains were read from a single sample in a study of cytotoxic CD8 clonotypes in ibrutinib-treated CLL. Assay: immunoSEQ multiplex PCR; the TCRdb copy retains only in-frame clones and omits some. Seen here are 200,000 to 250,000 clones, more than 70% observed once, and the top ten hold around 10%. Sequences were derived from PBMCs, sampled after 12 months of ibrutinib treatment. These receptors originate from a human donor with chronic lymphocytic leukemia. CDR3s include the opening cysteine and the closing phenylalanine or tryptophan. Fields, in order: J gene, V gene, CDR3 length, D gene, clone size, CDR3 protein, CDR3 DNA. A D gene is named only where the DNA matches it firmly. Clone size, where shown, is once, few, many, or a class for clones that have expanded.

TRBJ1-1 | TRBV7-9 | 14 | NA | NA | CASSLEGGGTEAFF | TGTGCCAGCAGCTTAGAGGGAGGGGGTACTGAAGCTTTCTTT
TRBJ2-3 | TRBV9 | 16 | NA | NA | CASSSAPTASTDTQYF | TGTGCCAGCAGCTCCGCCCCGACAGCTAGCACAGATACGCAGTATTTT
TRBJ2-1 | TRBV6-5 | 14 | NA | few | CASSYGRTGNEQFF | TGTGCCAGCAGTTACGGGCGGACCGGGAATGAGCAGTTCTTC
TRBJ2-5 | TRBV2 | 14 | NA | NA | CASSPGLLRETQYF | TGTGCCAGCAGCCCGGGACTGCTCAGAGAGACCCAGTACTTC
TRBJ2-3 | TRBV7-9 | 13 | NA | NA | CASTDPEGDTQYF | TGTGCCAGCACGGACCCCGAGGGAGATACGCAGTATTTT
TRBJ1-5 | TRBV19 | 12 | NA | few | CASRQVYQPQHF | TGTGCCAGCAGACAGGTATATCAGCCCCAGCATTTT
TRBJ2-7 | TRBV28 | 14 | TRBD2 | few | CASRLAGGPYEQYF | TGTGCCAGCAGGTTAGCGGGAGGGCCGTACGAGCAGTACTTC
TRBJ2-5 | TRBV7-2 | 12 | NA | NA | CASSLSRETQYF | TGTGCCAGCAGCTTATCCCGGGAGACCCAGTACTTC
TRBJ2-2 | TRBV5-6 | 15 | NA | NA | CASSFVGSYTGELFF | TGTGCCAGCAGCTTCGTCGGTTCGTACACCGGGGAGCTGTTTTTT
TRBJ1-4 | TRBV27 | 15 | NA | NA | CASSLDPMGGEKLFF | TGTGCCAGCAGTTTAGATCCGATGGGGGGTGAAAAACTGTTTTTT
TRBJ2-3 | TRBV6-1 | 20 | TRBD2 | NA | CASSEEVLGLAGFGTDTQYF | TGTGCCAGCAGTGAAGAGGTTTTGGGACTAGCGGGATTCGGCACAGATACGCAGTATTTT
TRBJ1-1 | TRBV11-2 | 16 | NA | NA | CASSLAVGGESTEAFF | TGTGCCAGCAGCTTGGCAGTGGGGGGCGAGTCCACTGAAGCTTTCTTT
TRBJ2-1 | TRBV6-6 | 13 | NA | NA | CASSSTGYNEQFF | TGTGCCAGCAGTTCCACAGGGTACAATGAGCAGTTCTTC
TRBJ2-1 | TRBV5-6 | 18 | NA | NA | CASSLSGFIVGVDNEQFF | TGTGCCAGCAGCTTGAGCGGGTTCATTGTGGGAGTGGACAATGAGCAGTTCTTC
TRBJ2-7 | TRBV5-4 | 14 | NA | NA | CASSLGDVSYEQYF | TGTGCCAGCAGCTTGGGGGACGTCTCCTACGAGCAGTACTTC
TRBJ1-1 | TRBV2 | 15 | TRBD1 | NA | CASKGQGLGNTEAFF | TGTGCCAGCAAGGGACAGGGGTTAGGGAACACTGAAGCTTTCTTT
TRBJ2-5 | TRBV10-2 | 11 | NA | NA | CASSDWETQYF | TGCGCCAGCAGTGACTGGGAGACCCAGTACTTC
TRBJ2-3 | TRBV7-9 | 15 | NA | NA | CASSLGERNTDTQYF | TGTGCCAGCAGCCTGGGGGAACGGAACACAGATACGCAGTATTTT
TRBJ2-4 | TRBV5-1 | 14 | TRBD2 | NA | CASSQDAGENIQYF | TGCGCCAGCAGCCAGGACGCGGGGGAAAACATTCAGTACTTC
TRBJ2-5 | TRBV2 | 16 | NA | NA | CASSENFLGGEETQYF | TGTGCCAGCAGTGAGAATTTCTTGGGGGGTGAAGAGACCCAGTACTTC
TRBJ2-3 | TRBV14 | 15 | NA | NA | CASSRRGGITDTQYF | TGTGCCAGCAGCCGGAGGGGGGGAATCACAGATACGCAGTATTTT
TRBJ2-2 | TRBV21-1 | 20 | NA | NA | CASSPSDRVRDRVGTGELFF | TGTGCCAGCAGCCCAAGCGACCGAGTTCGGGACAGGGTGGGCACCGGGGAGCTGTTTTTT
TRBJ2-1 | TRBV23-1 | 15 | TRBD1 | NA | CASSQAGQGANEQFF | TGCGCCAGCAGTCAAGCCGGACAGGGGGCTAATGAGCAGTTCTTC
TRBJ2-7 | TRBV6-5 | 15 | TRBD2 | NA | CASSYRGGSSYEQYF | TGTGCCAGCAGTTATCGGGGCGGGAGTAGTTACGAGCAGTACTTC
TRBJ1-2 | TRBV11-1 | 13 | TRBD1 | NA | CASSPRTGDGYTF | TGTGCCAGCAGCCCGCGGACAGGGGATGGCTACACCTTC
TRBJ1-1 | TRBV7-9 | 13 | NA | NA | CASSSSWDTEAFF | TGTGCCAGCAGCTCCTCTTGGGACACAGAAGCTTTCTTT
TRBJ2-5 | TRBV6-6 | 10 | NA | NA | CASGLETQYF | TGTGCCAGCGGGTTAGAGACCCAGTACTTC
TRBJ1-2 | TRBV29-1 | 13 | NA | few | CSVEVVRVGGYTF | TGCAGCGTTGAAGTCGTCAGGGTGGGTGGCTACACCTTC
TRBJ2-7 | TRBV25-1 | 17 | TRBD1 | NA | CASSDGTGTGGRYEQYF | TGTGCCAGCAGTGATGGTACGGGGACAGGGGGGAGGTACGAGCAGTACTTC
TRBJ2-3 | TRBV19 | 15 | TRBD2 | few | CASSLPGGGPDTQYF | TGTGCCAGTAGTCTCCCGGGGGGAGGGCCAGATACGCAGTATTTT
TRBJ2-3 | TRBV5-1 | 14 | NA | few | CASSLGPGTDTQYF | TGCGCCAGCAGCTTGGGACCCGGCACAGATACGCAGTATTTT
TRBJ1-2 | TRBV2 | 16 | NA | NA | CASSEFGTGSGYGYTF | TGTGCCAGCAGTGAATTTGGGACCGGCTCGGGGTATGGCTACACCTTC
TRBJ2-4 | TRBV19 | 16 | TRBD1 | few | CASSLRTGGGRDIQYF | TGTGCCAGTAGTCTGAGGACAGGGGGCGGACGAGACATTCAGTACTTC
TRBJ2-3 | TRBV6-5 | 14 | NA | once | CASTASRLTDTQYF | TGTGCCAGCACCGCGTCGCGTTTAACAGATACGCAGTATTTT
TRBJ2-3 | TRBV6-5 | 15 | NA | NA | CASSPQGSGGDTQYF | TGTGCCAGCAGTCCACAGGGTTCTGGAGGAGATACGCAGTATTTT
TRBJ2-1 | TRBV6-1 | 16 | NA | NA | CASSEAGTLLSHEQFF | TGTGCCAGCAGTGAAGCTGGGACCCTATTAAGTCATGAGCAGTTCTTC
TRBJ2-3 | TRBV9 | 16 | TRBD2 | NA | CASSVDRGGVTDTQYF | TGTGCCAGCAGCGTAGATCGCGGGGGGGTCACAGATACGCAGTATTTT